This T cell receptor beta chain was observed in a study of T cells after yellow fever vaccination. Using its own MiXCR run on the 5' RACE reads, TCRdb lists one record per CDR3 protein. The sample consists of approximately 580,000 distinct CDR3 sequences, approximately 16% of them appearing once. The CDR3 covers 15 residues. Per the germline V gene, CDR1 is SGHTA and CDR2 is FQGNSA. Trimming took 1 base from V and 2 from J, leaving 12 bases between them. The sequences come from PBMCs, collected more than 4 days after the first yellow fever vaccination. V and J are TRBV7-2 and TRBJ2-7, with no clear D. The TCR comes from a young man who received the YFV17D yellow fever vaccine. CDR3 nucleotide sequence: TGTGCCAGCAGCTTAGTCCCGGGCAGGACCTACGAGCAGTACGTC. This codes for CASSLVPGRTYEQYV.